These 3 T cell receptor beta chains were sequenced from one sample in a study of T cell responses to AZD1222 COVID-19 vaccine. The method was immunoSEQ multiplex PCR; TCRdb's version includes in-frame clones alone and lacks a portion of them. Here the sample spans about 150,000 clones, 80% to 90% being singletons. The sequencing used peripheral blood, collected on day 0 of AZD1222 vaccination. The source is an adult in good health.

The rearrangement uses TRBV9 and TRBJ1-4; D ambiguous. The CDR3 sequence is 14 residues long. In germline, CDR1 is SGDLS, CDR2 YYNGEE. V was trimmed by 0 bases and J by 1 base, leaving 4 bases between them. This CDR3 reads CASSVGVTNEKLFF. CDR3 sequence (DNA): TGTGCCAGCAGCGTAGGAGTAACTAATGAAAAACTGTTTTTT.

The rearrangement joins TRBV4-3 to TRBJ2-7; D is unclear. V lost 0 bases and J 1 base, leaving 13 bases between the germline ends. The germline V gene encodes CDR1 LGHNA and CDR2 YSLEER. The CDR3 spans 16 residues. DNA for the CDR3: TGCGCCAGCAGCCAAGATTACCCCACCATTTCCTACGAGCAGTACTTC. It is translated as CASSQDYPTISYEQYF.

The sample holds a few counts of this clone. This CDR3 is CASSLGGQGNQPQHF. The CDR3 coding sequence is TGCGCCAGCAGCTTGGGGGGACAGGGCAATCAGCCCCAGCATTTT. This sequence joins TRBV5-1 and TRBJ1-5; TRBD1 agrees at 8 bases. J was trimmed by 2 bases and V by 0 bases; bases with no gene match: 1. Germline lookup yields CDR1 SGHRS and CDR2 YFSETQ. There are 15 residues in the CDR3.